Reported below is one T cell receptor beta chain. Its specificity is not known. The data originate from a study of long-term antiretroviral therapy in people with HIV. Broader study findings: Repertoires in HIV (unlike those of controls) had narrower CDR3 length ranges.

Trimming took 0 bases from V and 7 from J, leaving 7 bases between them. Germline CDR1 SGHTA, CDR2 FQGNSA. The CDR3 is 13 amino acids. Assay version v3.0 of immunoSEQ was used, and it was run at survey level. The assay was immunoSEQ multiplex PCR, and TCRdb's table has in-frame clones only and misses some. Among over 30,000 clones listed, about 85% were seen once. Sequencing used unsorted PBMCs, obtained 1.1 years after starting antiretroviral therapy. This clonotype originated in a man younger than 30 with HIV. The chain has TRBV7-2 and TRBJ2-1, with unresolved D. CDR3 region: CASSLAPRNEQFF. CDR3 sequence (DNA): TGTGCCAGCAGCTTAGCGCCTAGGAATGAGCAGTTCTTC.